A selection of T cell receptor beta chains follows, all from one sample in a study of blood T cell repertoires in COVID-19. TCRdb keeps only in-frame clones here, not all; method: immunoSEQ multiplex PCR. This sample carries fewer than 50,000 clones, roughly nine tenths of them seen once, and the ten largest clones take about 3.8%. The sequenced sample consisted of peripheral blood. Receptors were obtained from a human donor in a cohort sampled during active COVID-19. The CDR3 runs from the conserved cysteine through the conserved F or W. Each record gives: CDR3 DNA, CDR3 protein, clone size, V gene, D gene, J gene. D genes are given only for firm matches. Not every row has a clone size; where given, it reads once, few, many or a size class.

CDR3nt: TGTGCCAGCAGCTTGGACAGGTTAAATCAGCCCCAGCATTTT; CDR3aa: CASSLDRLNQPQHF; abundance: .; v_gene: TRBV11-2; d_gene: TRBD1; j_gene: TRBJ1-5
CDR3nt: TGTGCCAGCAGTTCGCAGGGAGGGGATGAAAAACTGTTTTTT; CDR3aa: CASSSQGGDEKLFF; abundance: .; v_gene: TRBV6-5; d_gene: .; j_gene: TRBJ1-4
CDR3nt: TGTGCCAGCAGCTTTTCGGGAGGGTACTCCTACGAGCAGTACTTC; CDR3aa: CASSFSGGYSYEQYF; abundance: .; v_gene: TRBV13; d_gene: TRBD2; j_gene: TRBJ2-7
CDR3nt: TGTGCCAGCAGCCGAGGACTCCAGACTATCACTGAAGCTTTCTTT; CDR3aa: CASSRGLQTITEAFF; abundance: .; v_gene: TRBV3-1/TRBV3-2; d_gene: .; j_gene: TRBJ1-1
CDR3nt: TGCGCCAGCAGCCAAGTAATCAAGGGCGCGGGGAATTCACCCCTCCACTTT; CDR3aa: CASSQVIKGAGNSPLHF; abundance: .; v_gene: TRBV4-1; d_gene: .; j_gene: TRBJ1-6
CDR3nt: TGTGCCAGTAAGCAGGGCCCCGGGAACACTGAAGCTTTCTTT; CDR3aa: CASKQGPGNTEAFF; abundance: .; v_gene: TRBV19; d_gene: .; j_gene: TRBJ1-1
CDR3nt: TGTGCCATCAGTGAGTCCTCAGGGATGCTCACCGGGGAGCTGTTTTTT; CDR3aa: CAISESSGMLTGELFF; abundance: .; v_gene: TRBV10-3; d_gene: .; j_gene: TRBJ2-2
CDR3nt: TGTGCCAGCACCCCCCGACTAGCGGGACAGGCAGATACGCAGTATTTT; CDR3aa: CASTPRLAGQADTQYF; abundance: .; v_gene: TRBV11-1; d_gene: TRBD2; j_gene: TRBJ2-3
CDR3nt: TGTGCCACCAGCAGAGGACCCAGGGGCAATTCACCCCTCCACTTT; CDR3aa: CATSRGPRGNSPLHF; abundance: .; v_gene: TRBV15; d_gene: .; j_gene: TRBJ1-6
CDR3nt: TGCGCCAGCAGCCCGACAGTGAACTATGGCTACACCTTC; CDR3aa: CASSPTVNYGYTF; abundance: .; v_gene: TRBV5-1; d_gene: .; j_gene: TRBJ1-2
CDR3nt: TGCAGTGCTAGTTCACTAGCGGGAGGGCCTGGTCGCGAGCAGTACTTC; CDR3aa: CSASSLAGGPGREQYF; abundance: .; v_gene: TRBV20-1; d_gene: TRBD2; j_gene: TRBJ2-7
CDR3nt: TGTGCCAGCTCACCAGAGGGGGACTCCTACAATGAGCAGTTCTTC; CDR3aa: CASSPEGDSYNEQFF; abundance: .; v_gene: TRBV18; d_gene: .; j_gene: TRBJ2-1
CDR3nt: TGTGCCAGCAGAAGACAGCGTCCTGGTAATGAAAAACTGTTTTTT; CDR3aa: CASRRQRPGNEKLFF; abundance: .; v_gene: TRBV2; d_gene: .; j_gene: TRBJ1-4
CDR3nt: TGTGCCAGCAGCATATACACCGGGACAGGGGACTACTCTGGAAACACCATATATTTT; CDR3aa: CASSIYTGTGDYSGNTIYF; abundance: .; v_gene: TRBV5-8; d_gene: TRBD1; j_gene: TRBJ1-3
CDR3nt: TGTGCCAGCTCACACGTCAGAGGAGACTCTGGGGCCAACGTCCTGACTTTC; CDR3aa: CASSHVRGDSGANVLTF; abundance: .; v_gene: TRBV18; d_gene: .; j_gene: TRBJ2-6
CDR3nt: TGCGCCAGCAGCCAAACCAGGGTCTCTGAAGCTTTCTTT; CDR3aa: CASSQTRVSEAFF; abundance: .; v_gene: TRBV4-1; d_gene: .; j_gene: TRBJ1-1
CDR3nt: TGTGCCAGCAGCTTGACCAGGGGGGTCAATCAGCCCCAGCATTTT; CDR3aa: CASSLTRGVNQPQHF; abundance: .; v_gene: TRBV5-6; d_gene: TRBD1; j_gene: TRBJ1-5
CDR3nt: TGTGCCAGCAGCTTCGCGGGAGGGCCTAATGAGCAGTTCTTC; CDR3aa: CASSFAGGPNEQFF; abundance: .; v_gene: TRBV5-6; d_gene: TRBD2; j_gene: TRBJ2-1
CDR3nt: TGTGCCAGCAGCAAAAGCGGGCCCCCTTACAATGAGCAGTTCTTC; CDR3aa: CASSKSGPPYNEQFF; abundance: .; v_gene: TRBV2; d_gene: .; j_gene: TRBJ2-1
CDR3nt: TGCAGCGTTGGACAGAGACGGGATCAGCCCCAGCATTTT; CDR3aa: CSVGQRRDQPQHF; abundance: few; v_gene: TRBV29-1; d_gene: .; j_gene: TRBJ1-5
CDR3nt: TGTGCCAGCAGCCAAGCGACTAGCTCCTACGAGCAGTACTTC; CDR3aa: CASSQATSSYEQYF; abundance: few; v_gene: TRBV3-1/TRBV3-2; d_gene: .; j_gene: TRBJ2-7
CDR3nt: TGTGCCAGCAGTTACTCGGCCGGACAGGCTGGGGCTTTCTTT; CDR3aa: CASSYSAGQAGAFF; abundance: .; v_gene: TRBV6-5; d_gene: TRBD1; j_gene: TRBJ1-1
CDR3nt: TGTGCCAGCAGTTTGAGACAGGGCTCCTACGAGCAGTACTTC; CDR3aa: CASSLRQGSYEQYF; abundance: .; v_gene: TRBV27; d_gene: TRBD1; j_gene: TRBJ2-7
CDR3nt: TGTGCCAGCAGCTTAGAACTTGGTGAGCAGTTCTTC; CDR3aa: CASSLELGEQFF; abundance: once; v_gene: TRBV11-2; d_gene: .; j_gene: TRBJ2-1
CDR3nt: TGCGCCAGCAGCCTTCAGACTAGCGGGGAAAAGACCCAGTACTTC; CDR3aa: CASSLQTSGEKTQYF; abundance: once; v_gene: TRBV5-1; d_gene: TRBD2; j_gene: TRBJ2-5
CDR3nt: TGTGCCAGTAGACGGGGTAGCTCCTACGAGCAGTACTTC; CDR3aa: CASRRGSSYEQYF; abundance: .; v_gene: TRBV28; d_gene: .; j_gene: TRBJ2-7
CDR3nt: TGTGCCAGCTCACCAGCGGGGTATGGCACTGAAGCTTTCTTT; CDR3aa: CASSPAGYGTEAFF; abundance: .; v_gene: TRBV18; d_gene: .; j_gene: TRBJ1-1
CDR3nt: TGTGCCAGCAGTGACGGGACTAGCGACACCGGGGAGCTGTTTTTT; CDR3aa: CASSDGTSDTGELFF; abundance: once; v_gene: TRBV6-4; d_gene: TRBD2; j_gene: TRBJ2-2
CDR3nt: TGCGCCAGCAGCCAACCCTACCGACAGACTTCGAACACTGAAGCTTTCTTT; CDR3aa: CASSQPYRQTSNTEAFF; abundance: .; v_gene: TRBV4-1; d_gene: .; j_gene: TRBJ1-1
CDR3nt: TGTGCCAGTAGTAGGGGCCGGGGACTAGCGGGAATGGATGAGCAGTTCTTC; CDR3aa: CASSRGRGLAGMDEQFF; abundance: .; v_gene: TRBV19; d_gene: TRBD2; j_gene: TRBJ2-1
CDR3nt: TGTGCCAGCAGCTCCAATCTAGCTCACTACGAGCAGTACTTC; CDR3aa: CASSSNLAHYEQYF; abundance: .; v_gene: TRBV7-9; d_gene: .; j_gene: TRBJ2-7